This T cell receptor (beta chain) appears in the sequencing data of a study of blood T cell repertoires in COVID-19 (dated by TCRdb to 2018 to 2020). Context from the whole study: The collaborator samples originated in the United States, Italy and Spain and spanned the acute and convalescent phases of COVID-19. The dataset comprised deeply sampled blood TCRbeta repertoires from subjects exposed to, actively infected with, or recovered from COVID-19. The prospective study material was composed of cDNA or gDNA derived from T cells, B-cell-depleted T cells, or PBMCs. Samples came from the ongoing ImmuneRACE study (first 160 participants) plus 1,254 subjects from 6 global collaborators. HLA class I and class II types, where available, came from metadata supplied by the sample provider rather than from assay-based typing. The repertoires were made available in a free public database intended to serve as a resource for research on the immune response to SARS-CoV-2. Sample metadata almost always included a de-identified subject ID, COVID-19 status, age in years and sex.

A few counts support this clone. Its antigen is not yet known. Base-call qualities are not available, and no considerably larger clone is one nucleotide away. The sample has other DNA sequences that encode this CDR3 too. Collaborating institutions collected whole blood in K2EDTA tubes following their own protocols. For TCRbeta analysis, collaborators shipped samples as frozen whole blood, isolated PBMCs, or DNA extracted from either of those sample types. According to the germline V gene, CDR1 reads MRHNA and CDR2 reads SNTAGT. Including cysteine and phenylalanine, the CDR3 has 13 amino acids. The entry retains the CDR3 DNA only, 39 bases that are in frame from base 1. V and J are truncated by 4 bases and 3 bases respectively, leaving an intervening sequence of 8 bases. TCRbeta CDR3 regions were amplified from genomic DNA by means of the immunoSEQ Assay, a bias-controlled multiplex PCR. The authors' pipeline ran thus. Nucleated cell counts per sample were estimated from amplification of reference gene primers within the assay. To quantify the absolute abundance of each unique TCRbeta CDR3 rearrangement, sequence reads were collapsed and filtered. For each sample, productive Simpson clonality was calculated by taking the square root of Simpson's diversity index across productive rearrangements. TCRdb took over this immuneACCESS table, retaining in-frame rearrangements with V and J assigned. Such tables are incomplete; in checked studies, under half of the missing clones stem from an unresolved V gene, and the remainder is unexplained. V and J calls and clone size follow that table, whereas D and trimming were derived from the DNA. The sample table records more than 15,000 clones; roughly nine tenths of these occur just once. The top ten constitute 3.5% to 4.5% of the sample.

The paper's findings and limits, for the study overall: The quantity of clinical and demographic metadata differed by source and by participant and was supplied without curation.

Specimen: peripheral blood. The sequence came from a human donor in a cohort sampled during active COVID-19. The chain was built from TRBV6-4 and TRBJ2-3; the D gene cannot be named for sure. The DNA sequence is as follows: TGTGCCAGCAGTGCCCGTTATACAGATACGCAGTATTTT. Its protein reads: CASSARYTDTQYF.